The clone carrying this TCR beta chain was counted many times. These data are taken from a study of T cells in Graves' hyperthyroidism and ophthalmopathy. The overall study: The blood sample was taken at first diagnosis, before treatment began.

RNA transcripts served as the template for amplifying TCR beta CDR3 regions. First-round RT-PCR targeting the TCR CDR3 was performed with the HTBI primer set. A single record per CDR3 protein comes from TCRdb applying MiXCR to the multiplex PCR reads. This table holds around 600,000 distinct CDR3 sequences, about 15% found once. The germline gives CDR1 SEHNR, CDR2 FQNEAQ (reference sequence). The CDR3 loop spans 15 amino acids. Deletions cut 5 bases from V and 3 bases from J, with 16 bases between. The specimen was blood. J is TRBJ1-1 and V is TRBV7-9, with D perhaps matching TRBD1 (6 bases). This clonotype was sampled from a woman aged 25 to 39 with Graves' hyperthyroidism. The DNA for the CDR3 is TGTGCCAGCAGCCTCGACAGGACTTCGGACACTGAAGCTTTCTTT. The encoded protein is CASSLDRTSDTEAFF.